The 10 T cell receptor beta chains reported below all come from one sample, sequenced in a study of T cell responses to AZD1222 COVID-19 vaccine (TCRdb year 2021). The library was produced with the immunoSEQ multiplex PCR assay. TCRdb re-hosts the immuneACCESS table, in-frame sequences only. Its copies lack some clones; in the studies checked, an unresolved V gene accounts for under half of them, and the cause for the rest is not known. The sample contains 140,000 to 150,000 clones, roughly 90% of them found a single time. Jointly, the top ten make up around 1.5% of the sample. The sample's time point, from its label and the paper: baseline before first vaccination. This sample comprised peripheral blood, obtained on day 0 of AZD1222 vaccination. All receptors derive from an adult in good health.

The rearrangement joins TRBV4-1 to TRBJ2-2; possibly TRBD1 for D (5 bases). The CDR3 extends over 17 amino acids. V dropped 4 bases and J dropped 5 bases, with 20 bases sitting between them. Germline CDR1 MGHRA, CDR2 YSYEKL. The CDR3 sequence: CASSPAGKGKGTGELFF. The CDR3 DNA sequence: TGCGCCAGCAGCCCCGCAGGGAAAGGGAAAGGTACCGGGGAGCTGTTTTTT.

The chain couples TRBV6-5 to TRBJ2-3, with D unclear. The V end lost 6 bases, the J end lost 2 bases, and 12 bases lay between the germline ends. The V gene's germline CDR1 is MNHEY and CDR2 SVGAGI. The CDR3 loop spans 14 amino acids. CDR3 in amino acids: CASRLQTATDTQYF. The CDR3 DNA reads TGTGCCAGCAGACTACAAACCGCCACAGATACGCAGTATTTT.

The chain recombines TRBV7-2 with TRBJ2-3; tentatively, D is TRBD1 (5 bases). This CDR3 is 14 amino acids long. Germline-derived CDR1 and CDR2 are SGHTA and FQGNSA. Trimming shortened V by 2 bases and J by 4 bases, and 10 bases separated the two germline ends. CDR3 bases: TGTGCCAGCAGCTTAACGGGCAGGGCAGATACGCAGTATTTT. Protein: CASSLTGRADTQYF.

The chain is built from TRBV6-5 and TRBJ2-7; D is possibly TRBD1 or TRBD2 (5 bases each). V lost 0 bases, J lost 3 bases, and 15 bases lay in between. This CDR3 has 16 residues. Germline CDR1 and CDR2: MNHEY and SVGAGI. The CDR3 loop reads CASSYSSGTAYYEQYF. In DNA, the CDR3 is TGTGCCAGCAGTTACTCCTCCGGGACGGCATACTACGAGCAGTACTTC.

The rearrangement links TRBV5-4 to TRBJ2-1, with TRBD2 matching over 11 bases. Trimming took 3 bases from V and 10 from J; bases not matched to a gene: 6. CDR1 and CDR2 (germline): SGHNT, YYREEE (reference sequence). The CDR3 has 14 amino acids. The CDR3 nucleotides are TGTGCCAGCAGCTCGGGACTAGCGGACCGGGAGCAGTTCTTC. Its protein product is CASSSGLADREQFF.

This chain joins TRBV5-1 and TRBJ1-1; maybe TRBD1 (6 bases). V was trimmed by 6 bases and J by 0 bases, leaving 12 bases between them. Germline V lookup: CDR1 SGHRS, CDR2 YFSETQ. This CDR3 spans 14 amino acids. CDR3 protein: CASTPGQMNTEAFF. CDR3 DNA: TGCGCCAGCACACCGGGACAAATGAACACTGAAGCTTTCTTT. Using reference TRBV5-1 and TRBJ1-1 for the parts outside the CDR3, the full variable domain is KAGVTQTPRYLIKTRGQQVTLSCSPISGHRSVSWYQQTPGQGLQFLFEYFSETQRNKGNFPGRFSGRQFSNSRSEMNVSTLELGDSALYLCASTPGQMNTEAFFGQGTRLTVV.

V and J are TRBV2 and TRBJ2-1; 8 bases map to TRBD1. CDR3 length: 14 amino acids. Germline lookup yields CDR1 SNHLY and CDR2 FYNNEI. The J segment lost 9 bases and the V segment lost 6 bases, leaving 10 bases of the junction unmatched. The CDR3 DNA reads TGTGCCAGCAGATCCGGGACAGGTTTTGGTGAGCAGTTCTTC. Its protein is CASRSGTGFGEQFF.

This clone has just one count. This sequence joins TRBV6-5 and TRBJ2-7; perhaps TRBD2 as D (5 bases). The CDR3 length is 11 residues. V lost 6 bases to trimming and J lost 7 bases, with 10 bases between them. The germline V gene has CDR1 MNHEY and CDR2 SVGAGI. The CDR3 here is CASRQTGEQYF. The CDR3 DNA follows: TGTGCCAGCAGGCAGACGGGGGAGCAGTACTTC.

This clone was observed a handful of times. CDR3: CASSESGGWGYEQYF. The CDR3 bases are TGTGCCAGCAGTGAATCAGGGGGTTGGGGCTACGAGCAGTACTTC. The chain combines TRBV6-1 with TRBJ2-7; 7 bases fit TRBD1. This CDR3 is built from 15 residues. V lost 2 bases, J lost 3 bases, and 7 bases stayed unmatched. The germline CDR1 and CDR2 sequences are MNHNS and SASEGT.

The rearrangement joins TRBV5-5 to TRBJ1-2, with D unresolved. There are 11 residues in the CDR3. V lost 2 bases, J lost 4 bases, and 3 bases lay in between. Germline lookup yields CDR1 SGHKS and CDR2 YYEKEE (reference sequence). The CDR3 reads CASSFLYGYTF. The CDR3 DNA is TGTGCCAGCAGCTTCCTCTATGGCTACACCTTC.